The source of this T cell receptor beta chain is a study of T cells after somatic rescue of genetic block. The CDR3 runs 13 residues. In germline, CDR1 is SGHAT, CDR2 FQNNGV. As to this clone: An end of the junction differs from the germline gene, which may be a read error.

Assay used: immunoSEQ multiplex PCR; TCRdb lists only in-frame clones, some missing. Seen here are more than 12,000 clones, 70% observed once, and the top ten hold 25% to 30%. The sequence was collected from a man aged 18 to 30. Sequencing was performed on peripheral blood mononuclear cells (PBMCs). The rearrangement uses TRBV11-2 and TRBJ2-1; 10 nucleotides line up with TRBD2. The CDR3 here is CASSGLAATQTVF. Written as DNA, the CDR3 is TGTGCCAGCAGCGGACTAGCGGCCACCCAGACCGTCTTC.